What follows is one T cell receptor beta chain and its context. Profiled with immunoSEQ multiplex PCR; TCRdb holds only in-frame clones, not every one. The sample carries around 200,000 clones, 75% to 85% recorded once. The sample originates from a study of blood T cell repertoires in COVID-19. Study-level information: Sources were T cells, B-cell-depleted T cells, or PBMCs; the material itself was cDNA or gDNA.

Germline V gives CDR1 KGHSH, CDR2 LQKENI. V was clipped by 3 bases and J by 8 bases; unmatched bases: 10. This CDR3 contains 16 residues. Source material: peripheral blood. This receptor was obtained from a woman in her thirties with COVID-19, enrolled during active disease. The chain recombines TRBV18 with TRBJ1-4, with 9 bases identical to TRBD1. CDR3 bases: TGTGCCAGCTCACCTCTGGACAGGGGACTCTTAGAAAAACTGTTTTTT. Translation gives CASSPLDRGLLEKLFF. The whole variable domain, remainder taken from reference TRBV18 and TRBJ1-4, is NAGVMQNPRHLVRRRGQEARLRCSPMKGHSHVYWYRQLPEEGLKFMVYLQKENIIDESGMPKERFSAEFPKEGPSILRIQQVVRGDSAAYFCASSPLDRGLLEKLFFGSGTQLSVL.